This TCR beta chain appears in the sequencing data of a study of T cell responses to AZD1222 COVID-19 vaccine. Background on the study: Second-dose intervals near 4 or 12 weeks were combined.

Trimming removed 6 bases from V and 6 bases from J; junction bases left unmatched: 20. The CDR3 has 19 amino acids. The germline gives CDR1 WSHSY, CDR2 SAAADI. A remark on this clone: Its antigen is unidentified.

Produced via immunoSEQ multiplex PCR; TCRdb's table is partial and in-frame only. Altogether some 130,000 clones are present, around 90% being singletons, with the ten largest covering 1.9%. Findings and limits, study-wide: CD4 TCRs linked to vaccination spanned spike, dominating at 160-218 and 743-854. Clonal diversity may have been underestimated in mostly white British donors.

This receptor was taken from an adult in good health. The rearrangement joins TRBV10-2 to TRBJ2-1; 10 bases are shared with TRBD2. Material: peripheral blood, obtained on day 0 of AZD1222 vaccination. As DNA, the CDR3 is TGCGCCAGCAGACCGAGTGGGGGGGCTAGCGGGAGTTCTAGCAATGAGCAGTTCTTC. This encodes CASRPSGGASGSSSNEQFF.